This T cell receptor beta chain was recorded in a study of blood T cell repertoires in COVID-19. Across the whole study: Samples taken during acute and convalescent COVID-19 were collected in the United States, Italy and Spain. From T cells, B-cell-depleted T cells, or PBMCs came the material, which was cDNA or gDNA.

CDR1 MDHEN and CDR2 SYDVKM come from the germline V gene. The CDR3 is 16 residues long. Authors' processing steps: Estimates of nucleated cell counts were drawn from the amplification of reference gene primers. Profiled with immunoSEQ multiplex PCR; TCRdb holds only in-frame clones, not every one. V and J calls and clone size are copied from that table; D and trimming were computed from the DNA. The sample contains tens of thousands of clones, around nine tenths of which appear only once. In regard to this clone: The germline gene is not matched at one end of the junction; a read error may be the cause.

The receptor's source is a woman aged 55-69 years with COVID-19, enrolled during active disease. V gene TRBV28 combines with J gene TRBJ2-2, with 9 bases identical to TRBD1. Sequenced material: peripheral blood. CDR3 bases: TGTGTCAGCAGTTTATTGGGACAGGGTTCCACCGGGGAGCTGTTTTTT. It yields the protein CVSSLLGQGSTGELFF.